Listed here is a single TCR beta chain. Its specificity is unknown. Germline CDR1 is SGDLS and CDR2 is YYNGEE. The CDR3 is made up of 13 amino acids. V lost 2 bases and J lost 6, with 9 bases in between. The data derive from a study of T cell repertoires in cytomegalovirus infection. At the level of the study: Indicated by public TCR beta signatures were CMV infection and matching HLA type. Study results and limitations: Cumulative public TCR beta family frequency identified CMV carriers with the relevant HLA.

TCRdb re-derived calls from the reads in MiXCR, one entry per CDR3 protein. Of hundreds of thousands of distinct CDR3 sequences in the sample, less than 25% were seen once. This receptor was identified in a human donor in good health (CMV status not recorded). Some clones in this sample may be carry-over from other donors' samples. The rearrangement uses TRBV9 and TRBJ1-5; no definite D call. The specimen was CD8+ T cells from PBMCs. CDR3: CASSVGIGQPQHF. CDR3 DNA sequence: TGTGCCAGCAGCGTTGGGATAGGTCAGCCCCAGCATTTT.